This entry concerns a single T cell receptor beta chain. The CDR3 runs to 16 residues. Methods used by the authors: Reference gene primers were amplified, and this amplification served to estimate nucleated cell counts. The table came from immunoSEQ multiplex PCR; TCRdb's copy has only in-frame clones and leaves some out. D and trimming were read from the DNA, whereas the V and J calls and clone size are those reported in that table. Of 200,000 to 250,000 clones in the sample, about 90% were seen once. This sample was taken from a study of blood T cell repertoires in COVID-19. The V and J genes are TRBV21-1 and TRBJ1-5. TRBV21-1 is a recognized pseudogene. The clonotype originates from a woman aged 25 to 39 who had recovered from COVID-19. The specimen was peripheral blood. Written as DNA, the CDR3 is TGTGCCAGCAGCAAACTCCGACTGATATTAAATCAGCCCCAGCATTTT. It specifies CASSKLRLILNQPQHF.